The rows below give T cell receptor beta chains drawn from one sample of a study of blood T cell repertoires in COVID-19. Sequenced by immunoSEQ multiplex PCR; TCRdb stores in-frame clones only, minus some. This sample has some 180,000 clones, with 84% found just once. The sequenced sample consisted of peripheral blood. The receptors derive from a woman of 80 years or more with COVID-19, enrolled during active disease. Both conserved end residues are part of each CDR3. Fields, in order: clone size, D gene, J gene, V gene, CDR3 protein, CDR3 DNA. The D gene is left open where the match is weak. Clone size is given for some rows only: seen once, a few or many times, or a class if the clone is expanded.

size: NA; D: NA; J: TRBJ2-2; V: TRBV7-3; CDR3: CASSPGLTNTGELFF; DNA: TGTGCCAGCAGCCCCGGACTAACGAACACCGGGGAGCTGTTTTTT
size: NA; D: NA; J: TRBJ2-7; V: TRBV5-1; CDR3: CASSLGAGYEQYF; DNA: TGCGCCAGCAGCTTGGGGGCGGGTTACGAGCAGTACTTC
size: NA; D: NA; J: TRBJ2-7; V: TRBV5-1; CDR3: CASSFGQVSYEQYF; DNA: TGCGCCAGCAGCTTTGGTCAGGTCTCCTACGAGCAGTACTTC
size: few; D: NA; J: TRBJ2-2; V: TRBV10-3; CDR3: CAIRGQGGNTGELFF; DNA: TGTGCCATCAGGGGTCAGGGGGGGAACACCGGGGAGCTGTTTTTT
size: NA; D: NA; J: TRBJ1-1; V: TRBV3-1/TRBV3-2; CDR3: CASSHGNSYEAFF; DNA: TGTGCCAGCAGCCATGGCAACAGTTATGAAGCTTTCTTT
size: once; D: TRBD2; J: TRBJ2-1; V: TRBV7-2; CDR3: CASSLVSSGAYNEQFF; DNA: TGTGCCAGCAGCTTAGTCTCTAGCGGGGCCTACAATGAGCAGTTCTTC
size: NA; D: TRBD2; J: TRBJ2-7; V: TRBV9; CDR3: CASSVGGGAYEQYF; DNA: TGTGCCAGCAGCGTAGGCGGGGGGGCTTACGAGCAGTACTTC
size: NA; D: NA; J: TRBJ2-5; V: TRBV5-1; CDR3: CASSLLGIMGETQYF; DNA: TGCGCCAGCAGCCTACTCGGGATTATGGGGGAGACCCAGTACTTC
size: once; D: NA; J: TRBJ2-5; V: TRBV5-4; CDR3: CASSVQGSETQYF; DNA: TGTGCCAGCAGCGTCCAGGGTTCAGAGACCCAGTACTTC
size: NA; D: NA; J: TRBJ2-7; V: TRBV29-1; CDR3: CSVTEAYEQYF; DNA: TGCAGCGTGACAGAAGCCTACGAGCAGTACTTC
size: once; D: NA; J: TRBJ1-1; V: TRBV2; CDR3: CASNRDTNTEAFF; DNA: TGTGCCAGCAACCGAGACACGAACACTGAAGCTTTCTTT
size: NA; D: TRBD2; J: TRBJ2-1; V: TRBV5-1; CDR3: CASSHPGLDSYNEQFF; DNA: TGCGCCAGCAGCCACCCGGGACTAGACTCCTACAATGAGCAGTTCTTC
size: NA; D: TRBD2; J: TRBJ2-5; V: TRBV27; CDR3: CASSFTWSSGETQYF; DNA: TGTGCCAGCAGTTTCACCTGGTCTAGCGGGGAGACCCAGTACTTC
size: NA; D: TRBD1; J: TRBJ1-4; V: TRBV7-9; CDR3: CASSRGQGVEKLFF; DNA: TGTGCCAGCAGCCGAGGACAGGGAGTCGAAAAACTGTTTTTT
size: NA; D: NA; J: TRBJ1-1; V: TRBV9; CDR3: CASSVAYPGHKNTEAFF; DNA: TGTGCCAGCAGCGTGGCCTACCCGGGACACAAGAACACTGAAGCTTTCTTT
size: NA; D: TRBD1; J: TRBJ1-4; V: TRBV5-1; CDR3: CASSKAGTGEEKLFF; DNA: TGCGCCAGCAGCAAAGCCGGGACAGGGGAGGAAAAACTGTTTTTT
size: once; D: NA; J: TRBJ2-7; V: TRBV5-1; CDR3: CASSGKTGAYEQYF; DNA: TGCGCCAGCAGCGGCAAGACAGGTGCCTACGAGCAGTACTTC
size: NA; D: NA; J: TRBJ2-7; V: TRBV2; CDR3: CASRLRFGEQYF; DNA: TGTGCCAGCAGACTACGTTTTGGGGAGCAGTACTTC
size: NA; D: TRBD2; J: TRBJ2-7; V: TRBV5-6; CDR3: CASTRGLAGGQTPEQYF; DNA: TGTGCCAGCACCCGGGGACTAGCGGGGGGCCAGACCCCGGAGCAGTACTTC
size: NA; D: TRBD2; J: TRBJ2-1; V: TRBV18; CDR3: CASSRSSGGAGEQFF; DNA: TGTGCCAGCTCACGCTCCAGCGGGGGAGCGGGTGAGCAGTTCTTC
size: NA; D: TRBD2; J: TRBJ2-7; V: TRBV28; CDR3: CASSLVTSGSGEQYF; DNA: TGTGCCAGCAGTTTGGTAACTAGCGGGAGTGGTGAGCAGTACTTC
size: NA; D: NA; J: TRBJ1-2; V: TRBV3-1/TRBV3-2; CDR3: CASSQESVERYTF; DNA: TGTGCCAGCAGCCAAGAGAGTGTGGAGCGCTACACCTTC
size: NA; D: TRBD2; J: TRBJ2-1; V: TRBV29-1; CDR3: CSVDFTGLAGGYSSYNEQFF; DNA: TGCAGCGTTGATTTTACGGGACTAGCGGGGGGTTATAGCTCCTACAATGAGCAGTTCTTC
size: NA; D: NA; J: TRBJ1-5; V: TRBV10-3; CDR3: CAISGDKGVQPQHF; DNA: TGTGCCATCAGTGGGGATAAGGGAGTTCAGCCCCAGCATTTT
size: NA; D: NA; J: TRBJ2-7; V: TRBV27; CDR3: CASSLSPTYEQYF; DNA: TGTGCCAGCAGTTTATCTCCCACCTACGAGCAGTACTTC
size: NA; D: NA; J: TRBJ2-5; V: TRBV7-9; CDR3: CASSRQDVQYF; DNA: TGTGCCAGCAGCAGGCAGGATGTCCAGTACTTC
size: NA; D: NA; J: TRBJ1-2; V: TRBV15; CDR3: CATSRVNYGYTF; DNA: TGTGCCACCAGCAGAGTAAACTATGGCTACACCTTC
size: few; D: NA; J: TRBJ1-1; V: TRBV18; CDR3: CASSSLQGSNTEAFF; DNA: TGTGCCAGCTCGTCCCTACAGGGAAGCAACACTGAAGCTTTCTTT
size: once; D: NA; J: TRBJ1-1; V: TRBV6-6; CDR3: CASSLSGGAGNTEAFF; DNA: TGTGCCAGCAGCCTCTCGGGGGGGGCAGGAAACACTGAAGCTTTCTTT
size: NA; D: NA; J: TRBJ1-2; V: TRBV5-1; CDR3: CASSLGTSNYGYTF; DNA: TGCGCCAGCAGCTTGGGGACTTCTAACTATGGCTACACCTTC
size: NA; D: NA; J: TRBJ2-7; V: TRBV18; CDR3: CASSSMQSQGEQYF; DNA: TGTGCCAGCTCATCGATGCAGTCGCAGGGCGAGCAGTACTTC
size: NA; D: NA; J: TRBJ2-3; V: TRBV4-2; CDR3: CASSQETRMMTQYF; DNA: TGTGCCAGCAGCCAAGAGACCAGGATGATGACGCAGTATTTT
size: once; D: NA; J: TRBJ2-7; V: TRBV29-1; CDR3: CSVEGLYGDINSYEQYF; DNA: TGCAGCGTTGAGGGGCTCTACGGGGACATAAACTCCTACGAGCAGTACTTC
size: NA; D: TRBD2; J: TRBJ2-2; V: TRBV5-1; CDR3: CASSLVVGGGSTGELFF; DNA: TGCGCCAGCAGCTTGGTTGTCGGCGGGGGGAGCACCGGGGAGCTGTTTTTT
size: NA; D: TRBD2; J: TRBJ2-5; V: TRBV6-5; CDR3: CASSRTSLQETQYF; DNA: TGTGCCAGCAGCCGGACTAGCTTACAAGAGACCCAGTACTTC
size: NA; D: TRBD1; J: TRBJ1-1; V: TRBV5-1; CDR3: CASSLDRGLGNTEAFF; DNA: TGCGCCAGCAGCCTAGACAGGGGGCTCGGGAACACTGAAGCTTTCTTT
size: few; D: NA; J: TRBJ2-2; V: TRBV5-8; CDR3: CASSPVGGGELFF; DNA: TGTGCCAGCAGCCCCGTAGGGGGCGGGGAGCTGTTTTTT
size: NA; D: TRBD2; J: TRBJ2-3; V: TRBV15; CDR3: CATSRDGSGGRTDTQYF; DNA: TGTGCCACCAGCAGAGATGGTAGCGGGGGCCGCACAGATACGCAGTATTTT
size: once; D: TRBD2; J: TRBJ2-1; V: TRBV18; CDR3: CASSPQRGLAEGSSYNEQFF; DNA: TGTGCCAGCTCACCACAAAGGGGACTAGCGGAAGGAAGCTCCTACAATGAGCAGTTCTTC
size: NA; D: NA; J: TRBJ2-1; V: TRBV5-4; CDR3: CASSLTSSNEQFF; DNA: TGTGCCAGCAGCTTGACTAGCAGCAATGAGCAGTTCTTC
size: NA; D: NA; J: TRBJ1-1; V: TRBV18; CDR3: CASSRQDNTEAFF; DNA: TGTGCCAGCTCACGACAGGATAACACTGAAGCTTTCTTT
size: once; D: TRBD1; J: TRBJ1-2; V: TRBV2; CDR3: CASEENRQGAGGYTF; DNA: TGTGCCAGCGAGGAGAACCGACAGGGGGCGGGGGGCTACACCTTC
size: NA; D: TRBD2; J: TRBJ2-3; V: TRBV27; CDR3: CASSFLAGSTDTQYF; DNA: TGTGCCAGCAGTTTCTTAGCGGGTAGCACAGATACGCAGTATTTT
size: NA; D: TRBD1; J: TRBJ1-2; V: TRBV29-1; CDR3: CSGPQGAYYGYTF; DNA: TGCAGCGGCCCGCAGGGGGCATACTATGGCTACACCTTC
size: NA; D: TRBD2; J: TRBJ2-7; V: TRBV4-1; CDR3: CASSQGWGFAGDDYEQYF; DNA: TGCGCCAGCAGCCAAGGGTGGGGCTTTGCGGGAGACGACTACGAGCAGTACTTC
size: NA; D: NA; J: TRBJ2-3; V: TRBV12-3/TRBV12-4; CDR3: CASSAGSTDTQYF; DNA: TGTGCCAGCAGCGCAGGTAGCACAGATACGCAGTATTTT
size: NA; D: TRBD1; J: TRBJ2-3; V: TRBV25-1; CDR3: CASSSTGGTDTQYF; DNA: TGTGCCAGCAGCTCGACAGGGGGCACAGATACGCAGTATTTT
size: NA; D: TRBD1; J: TRBJ1-4; V: TRBV12-3/TRBV12-4; CDR3: CASRGTGSEKLFF; DNA: TGTGCCAGCAGGGGGACAGGGAGCGAAAAACTGTTTTTT
size: NA; D: NA; J: TRBJ2-5; V: TRBV27; CDR3: CASSPAWGRQETQYF; DNA: TGTGCCAGCAGTCCAGCTTGGGGGAGGCAAGAGACCCAGTACTTC
size: NA; D: NA; J: TRBJ2-7; V: TRBV5-1; CDR3: CASSLVGSYEQYF; DNA: TGCGCCAGCAGCTTGGTCGGCTCCTACGAGCAGTACTTC
size: NA; D: NA; J: TRBJ1-1; V: TRBV2; CDR3: CASSLQGNTEAFF; DNA: TGTGCCAGCAGTCTCCAGGGAAACACTGAAGCTTTCTTT